This T cell receptor beta chain was observed in a study of cytomegalovirus exposure and HLA in healthy donors. Study findings and constraints: In vitro confirmation showed three CMV-associated chains to be CMV antigen specific. Listed as cytomegalovirus-associated were approximately 160 TCR beta chains. In the 95 to 150 validation repertoires, just under 95% of cluster scores exceeded 0, per a later analysis.

Assay used: immunoSEQ multiplex PCR; TCRdb lists only in-frame clones, some missing. The repertoire holds 250,000 to 400,000 clones, around 90% seen once, with around 1% in the top ten. The donors were part of the 120-subject validation cohort, which stood apart from the 666-subject first cohort. This clone was counted between two and nine times. Its matching antigen is unknown. Per germline, CDR1 MDHEN and CDR2 SYDVKM. Trimming took 5 bases from V and 4 from J; bases not matched to a gene: 9. This CDR3 comprises 15 residues. The receptor was derived from a man younger than 45 in good health and CMV-seronegative. V usage is TRBV28 and J usage is TRBJ1-1, with TRBD1 matching 8 bases. The sequenced material came from PBMCs. The CDR3 protein is CASSDRGPGGTEAFF. The CDR3 DNA reads as TGTGCCAGCAGTGACAGGGGCCCAGGGGGCACTGAAGCTTTCTTT.